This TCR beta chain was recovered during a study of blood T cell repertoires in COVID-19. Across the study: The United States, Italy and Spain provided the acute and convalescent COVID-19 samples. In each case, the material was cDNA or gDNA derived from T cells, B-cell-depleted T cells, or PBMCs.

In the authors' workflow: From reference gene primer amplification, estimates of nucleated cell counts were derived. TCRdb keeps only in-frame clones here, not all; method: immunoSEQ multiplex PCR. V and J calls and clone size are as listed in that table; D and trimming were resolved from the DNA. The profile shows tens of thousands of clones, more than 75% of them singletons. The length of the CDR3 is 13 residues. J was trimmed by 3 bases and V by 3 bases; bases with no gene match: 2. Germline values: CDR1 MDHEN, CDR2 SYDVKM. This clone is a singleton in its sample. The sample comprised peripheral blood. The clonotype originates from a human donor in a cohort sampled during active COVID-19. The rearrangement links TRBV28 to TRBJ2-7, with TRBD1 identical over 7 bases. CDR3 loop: CASSFTGDYEQYF. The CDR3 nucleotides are TGTGCCAGCAGTTTCACAGGGGACTACGAGCAGTACTTC.